Given below is one T cell receptor beta chain in context. Its cognate antigen is unknown. The V gene's germline CDR1 is MGHRA and CDR2 YSYEKL. The junction had 8 bases not matched to a gene; V was cut back by 5 bases and J by 1 base. The CDR3 covers 15 residues. The data stem from a study of shared clonotypes between healthy human individuals. Study-wide findings and caveats: Sorted-subset samples were not fully sequenced, rarefaction indicated. Donor clonotype sharing was expected to depend on sequencing depth.

Repertoires were generated with immunoSEQ multiplex PCR, while TCRdb's copy carries only in-frame clones and drops some. Of approximately 500,000 clones in the sample, 95% to 97% were seen once. The receptor was isolated from a woman aged 30 to 39 in good health. The chain combines TRBV4-1 with TRBJ2-7; TRBD1 agrees at 7 bases. Sequencing was carried out using naive CD4+ T cells sorted from blood. Subset indicated: CD45RA+ positively selected. The DNA for the CDR3 is TGCGCCAGCAGCGAGACCGGGACAGCATCCTACGAGCAGTACTTC. Translation: CASSETGTASYEQYF.